This record looks at one T cell receptor beta chain sequence and its context. Its antigen remains unidentified. Use of 60 Vbeta and 13 Jbeta primers characterized the PCR. Only in-frame clones appear in the TCRdb table, and some are missing; sequencing was by immunoSEQ multiplex PCR. The data hold fewer than 250,000 clones, with about 79% observed a single time. Germline CDR1 is SGHVS and CDR2 is FQNEAQ. This CDR3 contains 16 residues. V gave up 4 bases and J gave up 5 bases; unmatched junction bases: 10. The record originates from a study of cytomegalovirus exposure and HLA in healthy donors. Turning to the study itself: There were approximately 400 genotyped donors. Of these, about 86% fell in the genetic ancestry cluster associated with self-reported Caucasian donors.

General observations from the study: Most TCR beta V segments were productive about 90% or about 30% of the time in an earlier analysis. In a later analysis, a genetic analysis reported fewer productive-TCR N-insertions in an Asian-associated ancestry cluster than the cohort average. A list of 164 TCR beta chains associated with cytomegalovirus was given.

The chain couples TRBV7-8 to TRBJ2-1, with 8 nucleotides matching TRBD2. The source material was PBMCs. This sequence was found in a man younger than 35 in good health and CMV-seronegative. This chain's CDR3 is CASSSLSGGPHNEQFF. CDR3 nucleotides: TGTGCCAGCAGCTCCTTGTCGGGAGGGCCCCACAATGAGCAGTTCTTC.